The 22 T cell receptor beta chains in this list originate from one sample, sequenced in a study of Graves' ophthalmopathy and Graves' hyperthyroidism. The sequenced template was RNA, covering the TCR beta CDR3 region. Second-round multiplex PCR came after first-round RT-PCR with HTBI primers. Each CDR3 protein is one row after TCRdb ran MiXCR on the multiplex PCR reads. The data hold about 220,000 distinct CDR3 sequences, with 20% to 25% observed a single time. The sequenced material came from peripheral blood. The receptors here all came from a woman in her forties or fifties with Graves' ophthalmopathy.

V gene TRBV28 combines with J gene TRBJ1-6; no clear D. CDR3 length: 12 residues. Germline CDR1 reads MDHEN; CDR2 reads SYDVKM. Trimming pared 8 bases from V and 11 bases from J, leaving 13 bases between. The DNA of the CDR3 is TGTGCCAGCGGAACCAACCGGGCACCCCTCCACTTT. It yields the protein CASGTNRAPLHF.

In the case of this clonotype: A junction boundary mismatches the germline segment, possibly from a read error. The chain has TRBV28 and TRBJ1-2; perhaps TRBD1 as D (5 bases). Germline lookup yields CDR1 MDHEN and CDR2 SYDVKM. There are 16 residues in the CDR3. In DNA form, the CDR3 reads TGTGCCAGCAGTTCGAGGGGACTGGGGGGTAACTATGGCTACATCTTC. It translates to CASSSRGLGGNYGYIF.

This clonotype came up many times. CDR3: CASWGTAPDYEQYF. The CDR3 DNA follows: TGTGCCAGCTGGGGGACGGCTCCCGATTACGAGCAGTACTTC. The chain carries TRBV6-5 and TRBJ2-7, with D possibly called TRBD1 or TRBD2 (5 bases each). The V gene's germline CDR1 is MNHEY and CDR2 SVGAGI. Trimming shortened V by 8 bases and J by 4 bases, and 18 bases separated the two germline ends. The CDR3 has 14 amino acids.

This clonotype showed up many times. V and J are TRBV15 and TRBJ1-1; the D is unclear. Germline values: CDR1 LNHNV, CDR2 YYDKDF (reference sequence). The CDR3 totals 14 residues. The ends were cut back, 3 bases at V and 1 base at J, with 9 bases in the middle. The CDR3 DNA reads TGTGCCACCAGCAGCCGTCTGGGGAACACTGAAGCTTTCTTT. This translates into CATSSRLGNTEAFF.

This clonotype was counted ten times or more. This chain uses TRBV4-2 with TRBJ2-7, with D possibly matching TRBD2 (6 bases). Trimming took 4 bases from V and 4 from J, leaving 20 bases between them. The CDR3 is 16 amino acids. The germline V gene has CDR1 LGHNA and CDR2 YNFKEQ. The DNA of the CDR3 is TGTGCCAGCAGCCCAATACCGGGACTTCAGGGTTACGAGCAGTACTTC. Protein: CASSPIPGLQGYEQYF.

This clonotype was observed at least ten times. The V and J genes are TRBV9 and TRBJ1-5; D is undetermined. Germline V gene data show CDR1 as SGDLS and CDR2 as YYNGEE. The CDR3 is 14 amino acids. With 8 bases removed from V and 5 bases from J, the gap between germline ends came to 17 bases. CDR3 protein: CASSDLPGHQPQHF. CDR3 nucleotides: TGTGCCAGTTCGGATCTCCCAGGACATCAGCCCCAGCATTTT.

This clonotype has a count of ten or more. V gene TRBV7-2 combines with J gene TRBJ1-2, with no clear D. The CDR3 totals 14 residues. V shed 5 bases and J shed 7 bases, with 17 bases lying between them. CDR1 is SGHTA, CDR2 FQGNSA, per germline. CDR3 region: CASSPWGGQAGYTF. The CDR3 bases are TGTGCCAGCAGCCCGTGGGGTGGGCAGGCTGGCTACACCTTC.

This clonotype was observed many times. The chain couples TRBV12-3 or TRBV12-4 to TRBJ1-2, with D tentatively TRBD1 (6 bases). There are 12 residues in the CDR3. The V gene lost 5 bases and the J gene lost 8 bases, with 12 bases spanning the gap. CDR3: CASSNRVRGYTF. The CDR3 region has the DNA TGTGCCAGCAGTAACAGGGTGCGCGGCTACACCTTC.

In its sample, this clonotype was seen a few times. V gene TRBV20-1 combines with J gene TRBJ1-1; weak D call: TRBD1 (6 bases). Germline lookup yields CDR1 DFQATT and CDR2 SNEGSKA (reference sequence). The CDR3 length is 17 residues. V lost 3 bases to trimming and J lost 7 bases, with 27 bases between them. The CDR3 region is CSASRPSSGQSGGEAFF. Here the CDR3 DNA reads TGCAGTGCTAGTCGCCCATCCAGCGGACAGTCAGGAGGTGAAGCTTTCTTT.

This sequence joins TRBV19 and TRBJ2-1, with 9 bases identical to TRBD2. Germline CDR1 and CDR2: LNHDA and SQIVND (reference sequence). J was trimmed by 3 bases and V by 2 bases; bases with no gene match: 2. The CDR3 contains 15 residues. The CDR3 spells CASSIIAGDYNEQFF. The CDR3 nucleotides read TGTGCCAGTAGTATAATAGCGGGAGACTACAATGAGCAGTTCTTC.

The V and J genes are TRBV6-2 or TRBV6-3 and TRBJ1-1; D perhaps matches TRBD1 (5 bases). The CDR3 totals 13 residues. CDR1 and CDR2 (germline): MNHEY, SVGEGT. V lost 6 bases, J lost 3 bases, and 11 bases lay in between. CDR3 sequence reads: CASRGASDTEAFF. The CDR3 DNA reads as TGTGCCAGCAGAGGGGCCTCGGACACTGAAGCTTTCTTT.

The gene calls are TRBV28 and TRBJ2-5; weak D call: TRBD1 (5 bases). The CDR3 contains 14 residues. Germline CDR1 reads MDHEN; CDR2 reads SYDVKM. With 3 bases removed from V and 1 base from J, the gap between germline ends came to 9 bases. CDR3 nucleotides: TGTGCCAGCAGTTTTCTAGGGGTCCAAGAGACCCAGTACTTC. This codes for CASSFLGVQETQYF.

The rearrangement uses TRBV7-2 and TRBJ2-5; 9 positions match TRBD1. The CDR3 length is 14 residues. The germline V gene encodes CDR1 SGHTA and CDR2 FQGNSA. V gave up 5 bases and J gave up 5 bases; unmatched junction bases: 6. CDR3 in amino acids: CASSKNRGQETQYF. DNA for the CDR3: TGTGCCAGCAGCAAGAACAGGGGGCAGGAGACCCAGTACTTC.

This clonotype was counted ten times or more. The chain joins TRBV20-1 to TRBJ1-6; a possible D gene is TRBD1 (5 bases). CDR3 size: 14 residues. Between the trimmed V and J ends, which lost 6 bases and 9 bases, there was a span of 18 bases. Germline assignment: CDR1 DFQATT and CDR2 SNEGSKA (reference sequence). CDR3 loop: CSAPPRGRLSPLHF. The CDR3 DNA is TGCAGTGCCCCCCCGAGGGGTCGCCTTTCACCCCTCCACTTT.

This clonotype appeared many times. Germline and junction disagree at one end, which may indicate a read error. V and J are TRBV27 and TRBJ2-5; D not certain. Germline loops: CDR1 MNHEY, CDR2 SMNVEV (reference sequence). The CDR3 has 10 residues. The CDR3 reads CASGKETQHF. The CDR3 nucleotides read TGTGCCAGCGGGAAAGAGACCCAGCACTTC.

This clonotype has ten or more counts. The rearrangement uses TRBV20-1 and TRBJ2-5; D remains unclear. The germline V gene has CDR1 DFQATT and CDR2 SNEGSKA (reference sequence). V was clipped by 5 bases and J by 4 bases, with 14 bases between them. This CDR3 region has 13 residues. The CDR3: CSALGTEAETQYF. For the CDR3, the DNA is TGCAGTGCTTTAGGAACCGAGGCAGAGACCCAGTACTTC.

Ten or more counts support this clonotype. Here the CDR3 reads CSARDPRTPSYGYTF. In DNA form, the CDR3 reads TGCAGTGCTAGAGATCCGAGGACTCCTTCCTATGGCTACACCTTC. The chain has TRBV20-1 and TRBJ1-2; D gene ambiguous. The V and J ends lost 0 bases and 4 bases respectively, with 15 bases between them. The CDR3 totals 15 residues. From germline, CDR1 is DFQATT and CDR2 SNEGSKA (reference sequence).

This clonotype was seen many times. The chain combines TRBV6-5 with TRBJ2-7; D perhaps matches TRBD1 (5 bases). V lost 8 bases and J 5 bases, leaving 22 bases between the germline ends. The CDR3 covers 15 residues. Germline values: CDR1 MNHEY, CDR2 SVGAGI. CDR3 amino acids: CASGRGVGRVDEQYF. The CDR3 nucleotides read TGTGCCAGCGGACGTGGAGTCGGCAGGGTGGACGAGCAGTACTTC.

The rearrangement links TRBV7-2 to TRBJ2-7; D gene ambiguous. The germline gives CDR1 SGHTA, CDR2 FQGNSA. Trimming removed 1 base at V and 0 bases at J, with 13 bases between. The CDR3 has 16 residues. This chain's CDR3 is CASSLVLGLNSYEQYF. The CDR3 nucleotides are TGTGCCAGCAGCTTAGTGCTAGGGCTAAACTCCTACGAGCAGTACTTC. The full variable domain, rest sourced from reference TRBV7-2 and TRBJ2-7, is GAGVSQSPSNKVTEKGKDVELRCDPISGHTALYWYRQSLGQGLEFLIYFQGNSAPDKSGLPSDRFSAERTGGSVSTLTIQRTQQEDSAVYLCASSLVLGLNSYEQYFGPGTRLTVT.

This clonotype showed up many times. This chain links TRBV7-9 with TRBJ2-7, with D hard to call. The germline gives CDR1 SEHNR, CDR2 FQNEAQ (reference sequence). The CDR3 covers 14 residues. V dropped 5 bases and J dropped 3 bases, with 14 bases sitting between them. The CDR3 sequence: CASSHPLVVYEQYF. CDR3 DNA sequence: TGTGCCAGCAGCCATCCCCTAGTGGTCTACGAGCAGTACTTC.

This clonotype was observed a single time. The chain combines TRBV27 with TRBJ2-7; D may match TRBD1 or TRBD2 (6 bases each). From germline, CDR1 is MNHEY and CDR2 SMNVEV (reference sequence). CDR3 length equals 15 residues. The ends were cut back, 10 bases at V and 7 bases at J, with 26 bases in the middle. The CDR3 sequence is CATSRGGDTIREQYF. The CDR3 DNA sequence: TGTGCCACCAGCAGAGGAGGGGACACCATAAGGGAGCAGTACTTC.

This clonotype was observed at least ten times. The rearrangement joins TRBV10-1 to TRBJ1-2; D not certain. Germline V gives CDR1 WNHNN, CDR2 SYGVQD (reference sequence). The CDR3 spans 12 residues. V was pared by 3 bases and J by 8 bases, with 10 bases between. The CDR3 bases are TGCGCCAGCAGTGATGGGTTTAGAGGCTACACCTTC. This codes for CASSDGFRGYTF.